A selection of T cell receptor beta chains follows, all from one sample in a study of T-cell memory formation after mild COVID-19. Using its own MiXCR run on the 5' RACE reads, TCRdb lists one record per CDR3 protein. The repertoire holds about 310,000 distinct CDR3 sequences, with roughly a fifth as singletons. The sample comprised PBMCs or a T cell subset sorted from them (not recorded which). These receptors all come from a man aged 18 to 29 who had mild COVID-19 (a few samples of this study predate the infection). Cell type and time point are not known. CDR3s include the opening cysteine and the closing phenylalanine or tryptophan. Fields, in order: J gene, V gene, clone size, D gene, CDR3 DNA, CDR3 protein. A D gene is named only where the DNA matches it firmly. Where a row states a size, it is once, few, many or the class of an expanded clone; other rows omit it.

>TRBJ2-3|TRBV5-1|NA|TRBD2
TGCGCCAGCAGCTTGGCCCTAGCGGGGGTTTTCTTCGCAGATACGCAGTATTTT
CASSLALAGVFFADTQYF
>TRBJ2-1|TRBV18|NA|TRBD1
TGTGCCAGCTCACCGGGCCGGGACAGCGAGTTCTTC
CASSPGRDSEFF
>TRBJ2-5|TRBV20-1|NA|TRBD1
TGCAGTGCTAGGGGACAGGGGAGGGAGACCCAGTACTTC
CSARGQGRETQYF
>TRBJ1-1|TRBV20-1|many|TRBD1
TGCAGTGCTCCTCAAGCCGGGACAGGGATTATGAACACTGAAGCTTTCTTT
CSAPQAGTGIMNTEAFF
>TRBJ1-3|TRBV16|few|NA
TGTGCCAGCAGCCCCTCTGGGGGCGAATCTGGAAACACCATATATTTT
CASSPSGGESGNTIYF
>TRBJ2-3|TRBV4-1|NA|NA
TGCGCCAGCAGCCAAGAACCGGGACCGAATCTGGCAGATACGCAGTATTTT
CASSQEPGPNLADTQYF
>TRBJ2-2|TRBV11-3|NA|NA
TGTGCCAGCAGCTTACAATGGGCCGGGGAGCTGTTTTTT
CASSLQWAGELFF
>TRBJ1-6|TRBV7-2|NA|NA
TGTGCCAGCAGCTTACTTCGGGGGGTTAGCTCACCCCTCCACTTT
CASSLLRGVSSPLHF
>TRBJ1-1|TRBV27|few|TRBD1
TGTGCCAGCAGACCGGGACAGAGCCCTGAAGCTTTCTTT
CASRPGQSPEAFF
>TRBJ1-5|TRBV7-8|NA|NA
TGTGCCAGCAGCTTAGTTCGGCGATTTGGGCTCAATCAGCCCCAGCATTTT
CASSLVRRFGLNQPQHF
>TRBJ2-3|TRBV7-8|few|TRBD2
TGTGCCAGCAGCTTACGGCCTAGCGGGGGCACAGATACGCAGTATTTT
CASSLRPSGGTDTQYF
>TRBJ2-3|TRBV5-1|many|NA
TGCGCCAGCAGCTTCTCTGGAACAGATACGCAGTATTTT
CASSFSGTDTQYF
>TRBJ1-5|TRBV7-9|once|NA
TGTGCCAGCACCATCAGCGGGCAGCCCCAGCATTTT
CASTISGQPQHF
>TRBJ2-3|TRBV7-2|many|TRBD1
TGTGCCAGCAGCCGCCGGGACAGGGGGGCAGATACGCAGTATTTT
CASSRRDRGADTQYF
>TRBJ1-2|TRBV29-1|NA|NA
TGCAGCGTCGAACTCCCTTACAGCTACTATGGCTACACCTTC
CSVELPYSYYGYTF
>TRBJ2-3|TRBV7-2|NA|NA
TGTGCCAGCAGCTTCACTCGCTCAGCAGATACGCAGTATTTT
CASSFTRSADTQYF